The 23 T cell receptor beta chains below were found in one sample sequenced in a study of blood T cell repertoires in COVID-19. Sequencing used immunoSEQ multiplex PCR; TCRdb keeps in-frame clones, though not all of them. The sample carries about 220,000 clones, 70% to 90% recorded once. Material: peripheral blood. These receptors were taken from a man in his forties with acute or convalescent COVID-19.

The rearrangement links TRBV7-9 to TRBJ2-2; tentative D call: TRBD2 (6 bases). CDR1 and CDR2 from the germline V gene are SEHNR and FQNEAQ (reference sequence). V was shortened by 7 bases and J by 0 bases, with 15 bases between the two germline ends. The CDR3 is 16 amino acids. This CDR3 reads CASIPPGVSNTGELFF. The CDR3 nucleotides are TGTGCCAGCATCCCCCCGGGGGTTTCGAACACCGGGGAGCTGTTTTTT.

The chain joins TRBV4-2 to TRBJ2-5, with a weak D call TRBD2 (5 bases). Germline V gene sequence: CDR1 LGHNA, CDR2 YNFKEQ. V lost 4 bases and J 5 bases, leaving 11 bases between the germline ends. The CDR3 is made up of 13 amino acids. The CDR3 DNA reads as TGTGCCAGCAGCCTAGACCCGGGGGAGACCCAGTACTTC. This sequence encodes CASSLDPGETQYF.

The chain is built from TRBV27 and TRBJ2-1; TRBD1 is a possible D gene (5 bases). The CDR3 runs to 15 residues. Germline V gene lookup returns CDR1 MNHEY and CDR2 SMNVEV (reference sequence). V lost 7 bases and J 0 bases, leaving 13 bases between the germline ends. For the CDR3, the DNA is TGTGCCAGCACTGTCGCGCAGGGCTCCTACAATGAGCAGTTCTTC. This sequence encodes CASTVAQGSYNEQFF.

In DNA, the CDR3 is TGTGCCAGCAGCGTTGGGGGGGGCGCGGGAAATAATTCACCCCTCCACTTT. Protein product: CASSVGGGAGNNSPLHF. The chain has TRBV13 and TRBJ1-6; D is perhaps TRBD1 (6 bases). The V gene lost 5 bases and the J gene lost 5 bases, with 19 bases spanning the gap. The CDR3 consists of 17 residues. Per germline, CDR1 PRHDT and CDR2 FYEKMQ (reference sequence). The variable domain in full, completed from reference TRBV13 and TRBJ1-6, reads AAGVIQSPRHLIKEKRETATLKCYPIPRHDTVYWYQQGPGQDPQFLISFYEKMQSDKGSIPDRFSAQQFSDYHSELNMSSLELGDSALYFCASSVGGGAGNNSPLHFGNGTRLTVT.

The V call is TRBV2, the J call TRBJ1-1, with D unresolved. Germline CDR1 is SNHLY and CDR2 is FYNNEI. The CDR3 length is 13 residues. Trimming left V 8 bases short and J 4 bases short, with 14 bases between. CDR3 bases: TGTGCCAGCGTAAAGGATCGGAGCACTGAAGCTTTCTTT. Its protein product is CASVKDRSTEAFF.

The rearrangement joins TRBV24-1 to TRBJ2-3, with 8 bases aligning to TRBD1. Germline V gene sequence: CDR1 KGHDR, CDR2 SFDVKD. With 3 bases clipped from V and 6 bases from J, the junction kept 7 bases outside the gene matches. There are 15 residues in the CDR3. The chain's CDR3 is CATSDRTGRSDTQYF. CDR3 in DNA: TGTGCCACCAGTGATAGGACAGGGCGATCTGATACGCAGTATTTT.

This clone turned up a few times. The chain employs TRBV10-3 and TRBJ1-4; possibly TRBD1 for D (6 bases). Trimming removed 2 bases from V and 0 bases from J, with 22 bases in between. The CDR3 runs 20 residues. Germline CDR1 is ENHRY and CDR2 is SYGVKD. CDR3 residues: CAISEGETGGYLATNEKLFF. The CDR3 DNA follows: TGTGCCATCAGTGAGGGAGAGACAGGCGGCTATCTTGCAACTAATGAAAAACTGTTTTTT.

This chain uses TRBV5-6 with TRBJ2-2; 10 bases match TRBD1. This CDR3 contains 15 residues. Germline V lookup: CDR1 SGHDT, CDR2 YYEEEE. V gave up 4 bases and J gave up 5 bases; unmatched junction bases: 5. The CDR3 spells CASSLPGQGTGELFF. The DNA of the CDR3 is TGTGCCAGCAGCCTTCCGGGACAGGGGACCGGGGAGCTGTTTTTT.

This clone appeared a single time. The chain carries TRBV19 and TRBJ2-1, with 8 bases aligning to TRBD2. The CDR3 has 14 amino acids. The junction had 6 bases not matched to a gene; V was cut back by 6 bases and J by 5 bases. Germline CDR1 LNHDA, CDR2 SQIVND (reference sequence). This CDR3 reads CASRAGGQNNEQFF. The CDR3 DNA sequence: TGTGCCAGTAGGGCGGGGGGACAAAACAATGAGCAGTTCTTC. Drawing the rest from reference TRBV19 and TRBJ2-1, the complete variable domain is DGGITQSPKYLFRKEGQNVTLSCEQNLNHDAMYWYRQDPGQGLRLIYYSQIVNDFQKGDIAEGYSVSREKKESFPLTVTSAQKNPTAFYLCASRAGGQNNEQFFGPGTRLTVL.

The J gene is TRBJ1-4, the V gene TRBV27; no definite D call. The CDR3 spans 16 residues. V lost 6 bases, J lost 0 bases, and 14 bases lay in between. Germline CDR1 reads MNHEY; CDR2 reads SMNVEV (reference sequence). The CDR3 reads CASSPFGVATNEKLFF. The CDR3 nucleotides read TGTGCCAGCAGCCCTTTCGGAGTAGCAACTAATGAAAAACTGTTTTTT.

The rearrangement joins TRBV7-2 to TRBJ2-1; 8 bases fit TRBD1. Germline loops: CDR1 SGHTA, CDR2 FQGNSA. V dropped 2 bases and J dropped 11; count of bases not matched to a gene: 11. This CDR3 is built from 15 residues. The CDR3 region has the DNA TGTGCCAGCAGCTTAAATCCCGGGACAGGTCTTCAGCAGTTCTTC. This translates into CASSLNPGTGLQQFF.

The chain combines TRBV28 with TRBJ1-2, with a weak D call TRBD1 (6 bases). CDR1 is MDHEN and CDR2 is SYDVKM in the germline V gene. The CDR3 is made up of 13 amino acids. Trimming took 5 bases from V and 6 from J, leaving 13 bases between them. Written as DNA, the CDR3 is TGTGCCAGCAGTCAGGAGACAGGAAATGGCTACACCTTC. Amino acid sequence: CASSQETGNGYTF.

The V call is TRBV15, the J call TRBJ2-5; TRBD1 matches 10 bases. Trimming at V came to 2 bases and at J to 7 bases, leaving 7 bases not matched to a gene. The germline gives CDR1 LNHNV, CDR2 YYDKDF (reference sequence). The CDR3 is 15 residues long. In DNA form, the CDR3 reads TGTGCCACCAGCAGAACCGGGACAGGGGATGGGACCCAGTACTTC. Translating gives CATSRTGTGDGTQYF.

The rearrangement uses TRBV7-2 and TRBJ2-1, with 11 bases identical to TRBD1. This CDR3 is 16 amino acids long. J lost 3 bases, V lost 5 bases, and 6 bases had no gene match. From germline, CDR1 is SGHTA and CDR2 FQGNSA. CDR3 loop: CASSLGGQGVYNEQFF. CDR3 DNA: TGTGCCAGCAGCCTAGGGGGACAGGGGGTCTACAATGAGCAGTTCTTC. Drawing the rest from reference TRBV7-2 and TRBJ2-1, the complete variable domain is GAGVSQSPSNKVTEKGKDVELRCDPISGHTALYWYRQSLGQGLEFLIYFQGNSAPDKSGLPSDRFSAERTGGSVSTLTIQRTQQEDSAVYLCASSLGGQGVYNEQFFGPGTRLTVL.

This clone appeared once. The rearrangement links TRBV7-7 to TRBJ2-3, with 11 positions matching TRBD2. The CDR3 sequence is 14 residues long. Germline V gene data show CDR1 as SSHAT and CDR2 as FNYEAQ (reference sequence). The J segment lost 3 bases and the V segment lost 4 bases, leaving 0 bases of the junction unmatched. The CDR3 DNA follows: TGTGCCAGCAGCTCTAGCGGGGGGACAGATACGCAGTATTTT. Its protein product is CASSSSGGTDTQYF.

As regards this clone: Distinct nucleotide sequences in the sample also encode this CDR3. V is TRBV5-1 and J is TRBJ1-2, with D maybe TRBD1 (6 bases). This CDR3 spans 13 amino acids. Germline CDR1 is SGHRS and CDR2 is YFSETQ. The V end was cut by 5 bases, the J end by 2 bases, with 10 bases between. In DNA form, the CDR3 reads TGCGCCAGCAGTCCCGGACAGAACTATGGCTACACCTTC. Its translation: CASSPGQNYGYTF.

The chain recombines TRBV6-5 with TRBJ1-5; the D gene is possibly TRBD1 (5 bases). Germline lookup yields CDR1 MNHEY and CDR2 SVGAGI. V lost 10 bases to trimming and J lost 3 bases, with 10 bases between them. This CDR3 is 12 amino acids long. CDR3 bases: TGTGCCACCGACAGTTCCAATCAGCCCCAGCATTTT. Its protein product is CATDSSNQPQHF.

This chain joins TRBV6-6 and TRBJ2-7, with D perhaps matching TRBD2 (6 bases). Between the trimmed V and J ends, which lost 10 bases and 1 base, there was a span of 14 bases. The CDR3 totals 13 residues. From germline, CDR1 is MNHNY and CDR2 SVGAGI (reference sequence). The CDR3 DNA sequence: TGTGCCACCTCCCAAGGAGGGTCCTACGAGCAGTACTTC. Its translation is CATSQGGSYEQYF.

J is TRBJ2-1 and V is TRBV5-6; TRBD1 matches 7 bases. After removal of 4 bases from V and 6 bases from J, the junction contained 16 bases not matched to a gene. CDR3 length: 17 amino acids. Germline V gene lookup returns CDR1 SGHDT and CDR2 YYEEEE. CDR3 sequence: CASSPIQGRGWVNEQFF. CDR3 DNA: TGTGCCAGCAGCCCCATTCAGGGCAGGGGGTGGGTCAATGAGCAGTTCTTC.

This clone has more than one count but fewer than ten. V gene TRBV21-1 combines with J gene TRBJ2-2; the table's D call, TRBD2, has no DNA check behind it. TRBV21-1 is annotated as a pseudogene. The CDR3 contains 13 residues. Here the CDR3 reads CATGLAGGGELFF. The CDR3 bases are TGTGCCACCGGACTAGCGGGAGGCGGGGAGCTGTTTTTT.

This sequence joins TRBV15 and TRBJ2-5, with TRBD2 identical over 9 bases. The CDR3 has 19 residues. Trimming took 5 bases from V and 5 from J; bases not matched to a gene: 21. From germline, CDR1 is LNHNV and CDR2 YYDKDF (reference sequence). This CDR3 is CATSPPRRVAGAGGETQYF. Here the CDR3 DNA reads TGTGCCACCAGCCCTCCCCGAAGGGTAGCGGGAGCCGGAGGGGAGACCCAGTACTTC.

V usage is TRBV7-9 and J usage is TRBJ1-5; D possibly corresponds to TRBD1 (5 bases). This CDR3 is 14 amino acids long. Germline V lookup: CDR1 SEHNR, CDR2 FQNEAQ (reference sequence). Deletions cut 1 base from V and 7 bases from J, with 11 bases between. CDR3 sequence (DNA): TGTGCCAGCAGCTTAGGGACCAGGGAACAGCCCCAGCATTTT. As protein: CASSLGTREQPQHF.

The V call is TRBV6-6, the J call TRBJ1-6; no clear D. The length of the CDR3 is 14 residues. Germline assignment: CDR1 MNHNY and CDR2 SVGAGI (reference sequence). V was shortened by 7 bases and J by 8 bases, with 15 bases between the two germline ends. The DNA for the CDR3 is TGTGCCAGCATTTGGAGGGTTGGAGATTCACCCCTCCACTTT. Translation: CASIWRVGDSPLHF.